The 12 T cell receptor beta chains given below trace back to one sample, sequenced in a study of T-cell memory formation after mild COVID-19 (dated by TCRdb to the early 2020s). Library generation was performed with 5' RACE. The sequencer listed for this sample is Illumina NovaSeq 6000. Using fastp at Q25 and MiXCR, TCRdb reprocessed the public reads and kept productive beta chains. Here each entry gathers all rows of one CDR3 protein and keeps the most common genes and DNA. This sample gives around 130,000 distinct CDR3 sequences in total; 11% to 15% of them show up just once. Around 30% of the sample comes from the top ten. Sample: PBMCs or a T cell subset sorted from them (not recorded which). The receptor source for this set is an adult woman who had mild COVID-19 (a few samples of this study predate the infection). The sample titles of this study are shuffled in the database, so cell type and time point are left out; the donor was told from shared clones.

On this clonotype itself: The junction differs from germline at one of its ends, possibly a read error. The CDR3 DNA sequence: TGTGCTAGCAGCCAGGACAGGGGGTGGCAAGAGACCCAGTACTTC. Translating gives CASSQDRGWQETQYF. This chain uses TRBV7-7 with TRBJ2-5; TRBD1 agrees at 10 bases. CDR1 SSHAT and CDR2 FNYEAQ come from the germline V gene (reference sequence). This CDR3 contains 15 residues.

This clonotype was counted between two and nine times. The chain combines TRBV7-9 with TRBJ2-3, with D perhaps TRBD1 or TRBD2 (5 bases each). There are 18 residues in the CDR3. Germline CDR1 and CDR2: SEHNR and FQNEAQ (reference sequence). V was pared by 5 bases and J by 0 bases, with 21 bases between. DNA of the CDR3: TGTGCCAGCAGCCCCCGCACCGGGACGGAATCTAGCACAGATACGCAGTATTTT. The encoded protein is CASSPRTGTESSTDTQYF.

This clonotype was counted ten times or more. The rearrangement uses TRBV7-9 and TRBJ2-1; 7 bases line up with TRBD1. With 0 bases clipped from V and 3 bases from J, the junction kept 2 bases outside the gene matches. CDR1 and CDR2 (germline): SEHNR, FQNEAQ (reference sequence). The length of the CDR3 is 15 residues. CDR3 sequence (DNA): TGTGCCAGCAGCTTAGCCTGGGACAGCTACAATGAGCAGTTCTTC. Its translation: CASSLAWDSYNEQFF.

This clonotype was seen only a few times. Since the CDR3 does not end with the conserved phenylalanine or tryptophan, this likely comes from a read error. The DNA is left out, because the CDR3 cannot be placed on it with certainty; the CDR3 is given as TCRdb lists it. This chain uses TRBV19 with TRBJ1-1. Germline V gene lookup returns CDR1 LNHDA and CDR2 SQIVND (reference sequence). The length of the CDR3 is 12 amino acids, counting both ends. The CDR3 reads CASSNTLDWTVA.

This sequence joins TRBV2 and TRBJ2-3, with 7 bases that match TRBD2. CDR1 SNHLY and CDR2 FYNNEI come from the germline V gene. The length of the CDR3 is 14 residues. V lost 2 bases and J lost 6; bases outside the gene matches: 5. The CDR3 protein is CASSEPYSGDTQYF. CDR3 DNA sequence: TGTGCCAGCAGTGAACCTTATAGCGGGGATACGCAGTATTTT.

This clonotype was detected only a few times. The rearrangement uses TRBV5-1 and TRBJ2-3, with 7 bases lining up with TRBD1. CDR3 length equals 16 residues. The V and J ends lost 2 bases and 2 bases, in that order; junction bases with no gene match: 8. Germline V gene lookup returns CDR1 SGHRS and CDR2 YFSETQ. The CDR3 coding sequence is TGCGCCAGCAGCTTCGCGGACAGGCCTAACACAGATACGCAGTATTTT. Protein: CASSFADRPNTDTQYF.

This clonotype has only a few counts. The chain uses TRBV19 and TRBJ2-5; D perhaps matches TRBD1 (6 bases). CDR1 and CDR2 from the germline V gene are LNHDA and SQIVND (reference sequence). V gave up 6 bases and J gave up 3 bases, with 14 bases separating them. This CDR3 is 14 amino acids long. This CDR3 reads CASRQGGGEETQYF. CDR3 DNA sequence: TGTGCCAGTAGACAGGGTGGCGGTGAAGAGACCCAGTACTTC.

There are a few counts of this clonotype. This rearrangement joins TRBV18 to TRBJ2-1; D unclear. The V gene lost 0 bases and the J gene lost 4 bases, with 7 bases spanning the gap. The CDR3 length is 14 residues. Germline-derived CDR1 and CDR2 are KGHSH and LQKENI. CDR3 sequence: CASSPPSRYNEQFF. In DNA, the CDR3 is TGTGCCAGCTCACCACCGTCAAGGTACAATGAGCAGTTCTTC.

For the CDR3, the DNA is TGTGCCTGGAGTTGGGGCACCGGGGAGCTGTTTTTT. Amino acid sequence: CAWSWGTGELFF. The chain uses TRBV30 and TRBJ2-2; no definite D call. V shed 2 bases and J shed 4 bases, with 5 bases lying between them. The CDR3 length is 12 residues. Germline CDR1 reads GTSNPN; CDR2 reads SVGIG (reference sequence).

This clonotype was picked up a small number of times. This chain connects TRBV7-9 to TRBJ2-7; 12 bases are a match to TRBD2. Germline loops: CDR1 SEHNR, CDR2 FQNEAQ (reference sequence). This CDR3 has 14 amino acids. Trimming removed 4 bases from V and 5 bases from J; junction bases left unmatched: 3. The CDR3 spells CASSSSGRAHEQYF. The CDR3 region has the DNA TGTGCCAGCAGCTCTAGCGGGAGGGCCCACGAGCAGTACTTC.

The V and J genes are TRBV7-9 and TRBJ2-7, with 11 bases aligning to TRBD1. V lost 7 bases to trimming and J lost 2 bases; unmatched junction nucleotides: 10. CDR1 and CDR2 (germline): SEHNR, FQNEAQ (reference sequence). The CDR3 spans 16 residues. The CDR3 spells CASIGQGALGTYEQYF. The CDR3 DNA sequence: TGTGCCAGCATCGGACAGGGGGCATTAGGAACCTACGAGCAGTACTTC.

The rearrangement joins TRBV7-9 to TRBJ1-2; TRBD1 aligns across 7 bases. The V gene end was trimmed by 4 bases and the J gene end by 3 bases; junction bases not matched to a gene: 11. The CDR3 runs to 16 residues. The V gene's germline CDR1 is SEHNR and CDR2 FQNEAQ (reference sequence). CDR3 nucleotide sequence: TGTGCCAGCAGCTCCCGGGGGGGGACAGCCGACTATGGCTACACCTTC. This translates into CASSSRGGTADYGYTF.